This T cell receptor beta chain was profiled in a study of control samples from healthy donors and cancer patients. Using immunoSEQ multiplex PCR, the repertoire was profiled, and TCRdb retains in-frame clones only, with some absent. Altogether around 170,000 clones are present, around 91% being singletons, with the ten largest covering 1.4%. The CDR3 extends over 13 amino acids. Germline V gives CDR1 SGHNT, CDR2 YYREEE (reference sequence). Trimming took off 5 bases at V and 5 bases at J, with 11 bases between the two ends. The receptor comes from a woman aged 45-59 years in good health. The source material was blood. The chain links TRBV5-4 to TRBJ2-1; D is undetermined. CDR3 bases: TGTGCCAGCAGTCCAGCGACAAACAATGAGCAGTTCTTC. Its protein is CASSPATNNEQFF. The full variable domain, with the rest looked up from reference TRBV5-4 and TRBJ2-1, is ETGVTQSPTHLIKTRGQQVTLRCSSQSGHNTVSWYQQALGQGPQFIFQYYREEENGRGNFPPRFSGLQFPNYSSELNVNALELDDSALYLCASSPATNNEQFFGPGTRLTVL.